This T cell receptor beta chain stems from a study of cytomegalovirus exposure and HLA in healthy donors. Study findings and constraints: High sensitivity and specificity were reportedly achieved when the classifier diagnosed cytomegalovirus status.

From germline, CDR1 is SGHDT and CDR2 YYEEEE. After removal of 5 bases from V and 5 bases from J, the junction contained 3 bases not matched to a gene. CDR3 length: 13 amino acids. A word on this clone: The antigen is undetermined.

The data were produced by immunoSEQ multiplex PCR, yet TCRdb's version contains in-frame clones alone and is incomplete. The sample has 65,000 or so clones, approximately 94% seen once. The chain carries TRBV5-6 and TRBJ1-4, with TRBD1 matching 7 bases. This TCR was recovered from a man younger than 35 in good health and CMV-seropositive. Sequences were obtained from PBMCs. CDR3: CASSQTGNEKLFF. DNA of the CDR3: TGTGCCAGCAGTCAGACAGGGAATGAAAAACTGTTTTTT. Full variable domain (rest looked up from reference TRBV5-6 and TRBJ1-4): DAGVTQSPTHLIKTRGQQVTLRCSPKSGHDTVSWYQQALGQGPQFIFQYYEEEERQRGNFPDRFSGHQFPNYSSELNVNALLLGDSALYLCASSQTGNEKLFFGSGTQLSVL.